This T cell receptor beta chain was observed in a study of T cell changes during pregnancy in multiple sclerosis. Per the germline V gene, CDR1 is SGHTA and CDR2 is FQGNSA. This CDR3 spans 14 amino acids. Losses at the gene ends were 4 bases for V and 5 bases for J; bases not matched to a gene: 6. Profiled with immunoSEQ multiplex PCR; TCRdb holds only in-frame clones, not every one. The data contain around 39,000 clones, over 75% of them singletons. This TCR came from a female donor with multiple sclerosis, enrolled in a pregnancy study. The chain links TRBV7-2 to TRBJ2-3; 7 nucleotides align to TRBD2. This specimen was CD4+ T cells from peripheral blood mononuclear cells, taken before pregnancy. In nucleotides, the CDR3 is TGTGCCAGCAGCTCTAGCGGCACGGGAGATACGCAGTATTTT. Protein product: CASSSSGTGDTQYF.